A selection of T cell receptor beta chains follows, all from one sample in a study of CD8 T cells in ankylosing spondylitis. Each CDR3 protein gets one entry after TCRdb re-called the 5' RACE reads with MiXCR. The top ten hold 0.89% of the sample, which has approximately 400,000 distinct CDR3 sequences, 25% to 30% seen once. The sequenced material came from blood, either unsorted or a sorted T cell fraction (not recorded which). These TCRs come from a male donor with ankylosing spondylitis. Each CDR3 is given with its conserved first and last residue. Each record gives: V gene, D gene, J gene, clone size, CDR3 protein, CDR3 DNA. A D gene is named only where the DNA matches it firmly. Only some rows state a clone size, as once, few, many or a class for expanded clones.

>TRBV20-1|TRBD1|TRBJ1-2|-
CSARGQEYGYTF
TGCAGTGCCCGAGGACAGGAGTATGGCTACACCTTC
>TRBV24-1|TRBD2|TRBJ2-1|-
CATSDLVTSGRANEQFF
TGTGCCACCAGTGATTTGGTGACTAGCGGGAGGGCAAATGAGCAGTTCTTC
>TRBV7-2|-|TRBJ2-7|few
CASSLGGWFEQYF
TGTGCCAGCAGCTTAGGAGGATGGTTTGAGCAGTACTTC
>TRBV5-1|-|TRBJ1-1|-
CASSPRNVDTEAFF
TGCGCCAGCAGCCCCCGTAACGTGGACACTGAAGCTTTCTTT
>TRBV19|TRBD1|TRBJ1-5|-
CASSTGQGEQPQHF
TGTGCCAGTAGTACCGGACAGGGGGAACAGCCCCAGCATTTT
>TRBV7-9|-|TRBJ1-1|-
CASSLYRDTEAFF
TGTGCCAGCAGCTTATACAGGGACACTGAAGCTTTCTTT
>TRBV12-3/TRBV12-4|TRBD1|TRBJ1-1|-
CASSSTGGSTEAFF
TGTGCCAGCAGTTCCACAGGGGGCTCCACTGAAGCTTTCTTT
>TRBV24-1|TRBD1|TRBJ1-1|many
CATSDRQGIAFF
TGTGCCACCAGTGACAGACAGGGAATAGCTTTCTTT
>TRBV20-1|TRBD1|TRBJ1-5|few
CSAPTGENSNQPQHF
TGCAGTGCCCCGACAGGGGAGAATAGCAATCAGCCCCAGCATTTT
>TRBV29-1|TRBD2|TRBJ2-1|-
CSAKSSGTAIEQFF
TGCAGCGCAAAGTCTAGCGGGACTGCGATTGAGCAGTTCTTC
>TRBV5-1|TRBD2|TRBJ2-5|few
CASSLEVSSGETQYF
TGCGCCAGCAGCTTGGAGGTGTCTAGCGGGGAGACCCAGTACTTC
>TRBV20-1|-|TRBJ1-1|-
CSAPRQGETPAFF
TGCAGTGCTCCCCGGCAGGGTGAAACGCCAGCTTTCTTT
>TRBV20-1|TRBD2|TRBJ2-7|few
CSARRGSHEQYF
TGCAGTGCTAGGCGCGGGAGCCACGAGCAGTACTTC
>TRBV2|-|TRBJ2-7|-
CASSESGPAYEQYF
TGTGCCAGCAGTGAATCGGGTCCGGCCTACGAGCAGTACTTC
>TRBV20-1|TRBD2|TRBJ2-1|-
CSARPSGRVYNEQFF
TGCAGTGCTAGGCCTAGCGGGAGGGTATACAATGAGCAGTTCTTC
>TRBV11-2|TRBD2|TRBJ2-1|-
CASSKISSGSWYEQFF
TGTGCCAGCAGCAAAATTTCTAGCGGGAGTTGGTATGAGCAGTTCTTC
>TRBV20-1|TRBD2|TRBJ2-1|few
CSALGLAGDGDEQFF
TGCAGTGCATTGGGACTAGCGGGAGATGGGGATGAGCAGTTCTTC
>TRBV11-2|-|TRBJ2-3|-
CASSLSQATDTQYF
TGTGCCAGCAGCTTGTCCCAGGCCACAGATACGCAGTATTTT
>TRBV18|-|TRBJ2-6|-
CASSPRGARGANVLTF
TGTGCCAGCTCACCAAGAGGGGCCAGAGGGGCCAACGTCCTGACTTTC
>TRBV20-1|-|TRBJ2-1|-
CSAPPGGPSNEQFF
TGCAGTGCCCCGCCAGGAGGGCCCTCCAATGAGCAGTTCTTC
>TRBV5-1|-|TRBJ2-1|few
CASSFEGHEQFF
TGCGCCAGCAGCTTTGAAGGTCATGAGCAGTTCTTC
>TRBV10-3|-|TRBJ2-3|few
CALGPSGTDTQYF
TGTGCACTAGGCCCGTCTGGCACAGATACGCAGTATTTT
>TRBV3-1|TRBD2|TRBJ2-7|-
CASSQFWAGDAYEQYF
TGTGCCAGCAGCCAATTCTGGGCGGGAGACGCATACGAGCAGTACTTC
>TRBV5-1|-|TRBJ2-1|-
CASSLSGTLIHSYNEQFF
TGCGCCAGCAGCCTCAGCGGGACACTCATCCATTCCTACAATGAGCAGTTCTTC
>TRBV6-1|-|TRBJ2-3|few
CASSEHGSGGRDTQYF
TGTGCCAGCAGTGAGCATGGATCAGGGGGGCGGGATACGCAGTATTTT
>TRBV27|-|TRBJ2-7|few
CASRNYYEQYF
TGTGCCAGCAGAAATTACTACGAGCAGTACTTC
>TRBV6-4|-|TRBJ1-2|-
CASSERINYGYTF
TGTGCCAGCAGTGAACGGATTAACTATGGCTACACCTTC
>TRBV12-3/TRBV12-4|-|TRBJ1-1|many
CASSPQSNTEAFF
TGTGCCAGCAGTCCACAATCGAACACTGAAGCTTTCTTT
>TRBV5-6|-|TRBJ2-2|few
CASSLLSKDTGELFF
TGTGCCAGCAGCTTGCTTTCCAAGGACACCGGGGAGCTGTTTTTT
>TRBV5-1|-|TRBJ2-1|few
CASMERSYNEQFF
TGCGCCAGCATGGAGCGGTCCTACAATGAGCAGTTCTTC
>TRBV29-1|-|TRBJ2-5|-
CTLFSPDPPIGQETQYF
TGCACCCTTTTCAGCCCAGATCCCCCAATCGGCCAAGAGACCCAGTACTTC
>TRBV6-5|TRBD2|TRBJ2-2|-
CASSSPGLAINTGELFF
TGTGCCAGCAGTTCTCCGGGACTAGCGATTAACACCGGGGAGCTGTTTTTT
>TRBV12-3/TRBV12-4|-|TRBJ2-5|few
CASSPRTRYQETQYF
TGTGCCAGCAGTCCACGCACCCGGTACCAAGAGACCCAGTACTTC
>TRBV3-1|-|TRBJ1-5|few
CASSQEPGAIAQHF
TGTGCCAGCAGCCAAGAGCCAGGCGCTATAGCCCAGCATTTT
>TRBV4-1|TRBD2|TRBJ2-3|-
CASSRTGTSGRGADTQYF
TGCGCCAGCAGCCGTACGGGAACTAGCGGGAGAGGTGCAGATACGCAGTATTTT
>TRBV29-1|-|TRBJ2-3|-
CSVQPRGRGGGKTDTQYF
TGCAGCGTCCAACCCCGCGGTAGGGGGGGGGGTAAAACAGATACGCAGTATTTT
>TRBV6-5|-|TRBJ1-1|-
CASSYRRAGGDTEAFF
TGTGCCAGCAGTTACCGACGGGCCGGGGGGGACACTGAAGCTTTCTTT
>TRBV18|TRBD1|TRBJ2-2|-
CASSPTTGWNGELFF
TGTGCCAGCTCACCAACGACAGGGTGGAACGGGGAGCTGTTTTTT
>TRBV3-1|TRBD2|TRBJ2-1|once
CASSERTSRNNEQFF
TGTGCCAGCAGCGAAAGGACTAGCAGGAACAATGAGCAGTTCTTC
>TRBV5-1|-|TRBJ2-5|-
CASSEDGFKTQYF
TGCGCCAGCAGCGAGGACGGTTTCAAGACCCAGTACTTC
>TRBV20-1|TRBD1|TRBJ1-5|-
CSAQSGQGSIAQHF
TGCAGTGCTCAATCGGGACAGGGTAGTATAGCCCAGCATTTT
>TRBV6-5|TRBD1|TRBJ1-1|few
CASSYSGGWNTEAFF
TGTGCCAGCAGCTACTCAGGGGGGTGGAACACTGAAGCTTTCTTT
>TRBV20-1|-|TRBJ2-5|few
CSVEAQGRETQYF
TGCAGTGTAGAAGCGCAGGGTCGGGAGACCCAGTACTTC
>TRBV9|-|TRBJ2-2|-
CASSVDSTGELFF
TGTGCCAGCAGCGTAGATAGCACCGGGGAGCTGTTTTTT
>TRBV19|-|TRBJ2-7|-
CASKRSEQYF
TGTGCCAGTAAGCGGAGCGAGCAGTACTTC
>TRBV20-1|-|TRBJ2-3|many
CSARGLGTDTQYF
TGCAGTGCTAGAGGACTAGGGACAGATACGCAGTATTTT
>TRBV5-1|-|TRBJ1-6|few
CASRGGNNSPLHF
TGCGCCAGTCGGGGCGGGAACAATTCACCCCTCCACTTT